Listed here are 5 T cell receptor beta chains from one sample, sequenced in a study of shared clonotypes between healthy human individuals. Only in-frame clones appear in the TCRdb table, and some are missing; sequencing was by immunoSEQ multiplex PCR. The table has over a million clones, about 77% seen once. The sequencing input was memory CD4+ T cells sorted from blood. Subset in this sample: CD45RA-negative fraction. These receptors originate from a man aged 18-30 years in good health.

Only one count was recorded for this clone. The chain links TRBV28 to TRBJ1-3, with D tentatively TRBD1 (6 bases). V gave up 5 bases and J gave up 2 bases, with 13 bases separating them. Looked up from germline, CDR1 is MDHEN and CDR2 is SYDVKM. The CDR3 length is 15 residues. In DNA form, the CDR3 reads TGTGCCAGCAGTCTCGTGGCAGGGGCTGGAAACACCATATATTTT. This encodes CASSLVAGAGNTIYF.

The V call is TRBV7-8, the J call TRBJ2-2; 7 bases are shared with TRBD2. The V segment lost 1 base and the J segment 5 bases; nucleotides outside the gene matches: 7. The CDR3 has 16 amino acids. The V gene's germline CDR1 is SGHVS and CDR2 FQNEAQ. For the CDR3, the DNA is TGTGCCAGCAGCTTAGGCCTAGCGGTTCGAACCGGGGAGCTGTTTTTT. Translation gives CASSLGLAVRTGELFF.

This rearrangement joins TRBV6-5 to TRBJ2-2; 7 bases line up with TRBD1. The V gene's germline CDR1 is MNHEY and CDR2 SVGAGI. The CDR3 spans 14 residues. J was trimmed by 6 bases and V by 7 bases; bases with no gene match: 8. Written as DNA, the CDR3 is TGTGCCAGCATCGGGGACAGTGGCTCCGGGGAGCTGTTTTTT. It encodes CASIGDSGSGELFF.

The genes are TRBV7-9 and TRBJ2-7; D perhaps matches TRBD2 (5 bases). V was cut by 5 bases and J by 4 bases, with 18 bases left in between. Germline CDR1 SEHNR, CDR2 FQNEAQ (reference sequence). The CDR3 is 15 amino acids. The CDR3 reads CASSVTGIGMYEQYF. Here the CDR3 DNA reads TGTGCCAGCAGCGTAACCGGGATCGGGATGTACGAGCAGTACTTC.

The rearrangement links TRBV5-1 to TRBJ2-5; D might be TRBD1 (5 bases). From germline, CDR1 is SGHRS and CDR2 YFSETQ. Trimming pared 5 bases from V and 9 bases from J, leaving 23 bases between. The CDR3 contains 15 residues. The CDR3 DNA follows: TGCGCCAGCAGTCGGGCAGGGCCCACGGAGCAGGCCCAGTACTTC. Translated, it gives CASSRAGPTEQAQYF.